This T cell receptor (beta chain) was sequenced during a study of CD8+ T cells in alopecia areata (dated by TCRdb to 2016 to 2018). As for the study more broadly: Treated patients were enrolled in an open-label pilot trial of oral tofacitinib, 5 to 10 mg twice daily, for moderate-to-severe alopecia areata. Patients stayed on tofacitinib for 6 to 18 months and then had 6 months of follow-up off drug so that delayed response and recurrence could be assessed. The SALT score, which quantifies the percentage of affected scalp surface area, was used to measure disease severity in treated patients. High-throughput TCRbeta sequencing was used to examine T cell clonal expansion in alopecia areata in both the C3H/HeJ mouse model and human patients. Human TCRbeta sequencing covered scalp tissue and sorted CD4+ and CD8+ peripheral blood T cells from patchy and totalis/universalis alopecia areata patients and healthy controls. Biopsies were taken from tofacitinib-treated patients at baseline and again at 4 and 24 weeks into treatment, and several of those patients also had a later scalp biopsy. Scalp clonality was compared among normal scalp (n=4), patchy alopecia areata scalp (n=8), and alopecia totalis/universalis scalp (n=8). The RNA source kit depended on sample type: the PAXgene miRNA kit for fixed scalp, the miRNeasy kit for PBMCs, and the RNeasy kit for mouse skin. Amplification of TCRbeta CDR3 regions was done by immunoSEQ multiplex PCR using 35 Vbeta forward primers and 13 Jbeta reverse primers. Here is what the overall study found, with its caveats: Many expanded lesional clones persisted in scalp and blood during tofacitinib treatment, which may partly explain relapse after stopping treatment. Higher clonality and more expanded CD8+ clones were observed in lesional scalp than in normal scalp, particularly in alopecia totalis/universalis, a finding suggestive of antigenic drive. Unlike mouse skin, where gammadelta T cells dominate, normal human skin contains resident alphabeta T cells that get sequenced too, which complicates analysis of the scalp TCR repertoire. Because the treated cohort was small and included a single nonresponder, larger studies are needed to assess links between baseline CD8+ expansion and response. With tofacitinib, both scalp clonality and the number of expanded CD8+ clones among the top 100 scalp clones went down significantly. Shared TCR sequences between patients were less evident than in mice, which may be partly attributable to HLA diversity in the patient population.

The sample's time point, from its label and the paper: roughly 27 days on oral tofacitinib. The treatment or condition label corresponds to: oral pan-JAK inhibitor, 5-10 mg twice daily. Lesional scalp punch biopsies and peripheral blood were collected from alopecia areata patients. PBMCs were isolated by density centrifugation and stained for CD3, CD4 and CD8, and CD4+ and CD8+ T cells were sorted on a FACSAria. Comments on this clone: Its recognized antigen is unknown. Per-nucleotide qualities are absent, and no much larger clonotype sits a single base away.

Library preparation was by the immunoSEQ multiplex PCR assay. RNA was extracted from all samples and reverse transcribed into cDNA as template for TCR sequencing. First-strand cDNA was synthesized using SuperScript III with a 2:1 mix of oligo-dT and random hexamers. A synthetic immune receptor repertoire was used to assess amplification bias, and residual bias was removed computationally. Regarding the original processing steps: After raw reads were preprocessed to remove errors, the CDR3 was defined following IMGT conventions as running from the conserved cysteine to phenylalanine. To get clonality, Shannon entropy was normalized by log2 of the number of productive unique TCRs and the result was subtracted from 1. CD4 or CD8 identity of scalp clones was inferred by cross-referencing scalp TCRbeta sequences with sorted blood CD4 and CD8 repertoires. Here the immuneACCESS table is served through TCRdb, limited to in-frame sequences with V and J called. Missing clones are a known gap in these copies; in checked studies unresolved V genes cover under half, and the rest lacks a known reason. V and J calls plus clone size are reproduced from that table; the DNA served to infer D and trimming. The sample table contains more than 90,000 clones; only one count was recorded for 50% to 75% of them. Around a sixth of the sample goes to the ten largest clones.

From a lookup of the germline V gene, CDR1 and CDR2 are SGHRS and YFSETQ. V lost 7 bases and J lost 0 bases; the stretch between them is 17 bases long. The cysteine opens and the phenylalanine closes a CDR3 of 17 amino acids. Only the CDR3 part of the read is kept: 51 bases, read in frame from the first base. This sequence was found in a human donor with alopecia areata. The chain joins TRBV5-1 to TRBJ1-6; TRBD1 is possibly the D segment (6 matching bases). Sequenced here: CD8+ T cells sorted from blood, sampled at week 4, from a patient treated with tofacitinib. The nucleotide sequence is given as TGCGCCAGCGCATTCGACAGGCCAAGCTCCTATAATTCACCCCTCCACTTT. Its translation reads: CASAFDRPSSYNSPLHF.